This T cell receptor (beta chain) is from a study of CD8 T cells in Susac syndrome (dated by TCRdb to between 2019 and 2020). For the wider study: The study used repertoire sequencing to test whether antigen drove CD8+ T cell activation and differentiation in Susac syndrome. Clonality of the CD8+ T cell repertoire was compared between eleven to twelve healthy donors, roughly 14 Susac syndrome patients and 15 multiple sclerosis patients.

RNA was extracted using the RNeasy kit, and roughly 0.45 to 1 microgram was reverse transcribed with random hexamers. The immunoSEQ multiplex PCR assay, covering 54 Vbeta and 13 Jbeta segments, was used to amplify TCR beta CDR3 regions. PCR amplification bias was corrected by using a synthetic template baseline for primer optimization and computational correction. As for the original processing: Reads were annotated to V, D and J genes according to IMGT and were analyzed with immunoSEQ Analyzer, with only productive sequences retained. Clonality was computed as one minus Shannon entropy normalized by log2 of the number of productive unique sequences. For each patient and control, public and private clones were evaluated among the 100 most prevalent clones. Clones were defined as Susac-specific if absent from the healthy and MS cohorts, from around 1,000 published viral clones and from other ImmuneACCESS disease sequences. TCRdb trimmed the raw reads at Q25, called clones with MiXCR and kept productive beta chains. CDR3 protein duplicates are merged, each entry listing the most common genes and DNA. The V and J calls and clone size come from TCRdb's table, not from the authors' own analysis. Across this sample there are about 440,000 distinct CDR3 sequences, with roughly 85% seen only once. 0.09% to 0.15% of the sample is held by the ten biggest clonotypes.

Peripheral blood CD8+ and CD4+ T cells from healthy donors, Susac syndrome patients and multiple sclerosis patients were profiled using high-throughput TCR beta sequencing. Multiple sclerosis controls were treatment-naive patients with stable or active relapsing-remitting disease fulfilling revised McDonald criteria. Bulk CD8+ and CD4+ T cells were purified by magnetic negative isolation, while CD8+ TEMRA cells were enriched using FACS. Blood was collected in EDTA tubes and processed within 24 hours, with PBMCs isolated through density gradient centrifugation. PBMCs intended for TCR sequencing were cryopreserved in liquid nitrogen and thawed later in a water bath at 37 degrees C. A purity of at least 90% was achieved for sorted or isolated CD4+, CD8+ and CD8+ TEMRA cells. Paper-wide results and their limitations: The number of individuals in the TCR sequencing and HLA analysis was acknowledged as relatively small.

CDR1 and CDR2, looked up from the germline V gene, are MNHEY and SVGEGT. V was cut back by 2 bases and J by 2 bases, leaving a gap of 6 bases between them. The CDR3 numbers 14 residues from cysteine through phenylalanine. Just CDR3 DNA is preserved here, 42 bases in frame from base 1. A note on this clonotype: Its antigen remains unidentified. Base qualities were left out, and no much larger clone turns up one base away.

The receptor's source is a human donor with multiple sclerosis. Sequenced input: CD8+ T cells from PBMCs. The chain is assembled from TRBV6-2 or TRBV6-3 and TRBJ2-2; confidence is insufficient to name the D gene. The CDR3 region: CASSYAANTGELFF. In nucleotides, the sequence is TGTGCCAGCAGTTACGCGGCTAACACCGGGGAGCTGTTTTTT.